This T cell receptor beta chain was profiled in a study of shared clonotypes between healthy human individuals. The assay ran at deep level. Sequencing used immunoSEQ multiplex PCR; TCRdb keeps in-frame clones, though not all of them. In the table there are over 2 million clones, about nine tenths of which are singletons. As concerns this clone: Its antigen is not identified.

Germline CDR1 and CDR2: LGHNT and FRNRAP. The CDR3 runs 15 residues. Trimming took 6 bases from V and 5 from J; bases not matched to a gene: 3. General observations from the study: Few donors limited the genetic and exposure-history diversity represented. A reduction in generation probabilities was seen for non-shared clonotypes relative to those shared by all four donors. A few donors had around 5% of their naive CD4 clonotypes in common.

Sequencing input: naive CD4+ T cells from PBMCs. Described subset: CD45RA+ positively selected. This TCR was recovered from a man between 18 and 35 years old in good health. Some clones in this sample may be carry-over from other donors' samples. This chain connects TRBV12-5 to TRBJ2-2; 13 nucleotides line up with TRBD2. The DNA for the CDR3 is TGTGCTAGTGGCCTGGGACTAGCGGGGACCGGGGAGCTGTTTTTT. This codes for CASGLGLAGTGELFF.